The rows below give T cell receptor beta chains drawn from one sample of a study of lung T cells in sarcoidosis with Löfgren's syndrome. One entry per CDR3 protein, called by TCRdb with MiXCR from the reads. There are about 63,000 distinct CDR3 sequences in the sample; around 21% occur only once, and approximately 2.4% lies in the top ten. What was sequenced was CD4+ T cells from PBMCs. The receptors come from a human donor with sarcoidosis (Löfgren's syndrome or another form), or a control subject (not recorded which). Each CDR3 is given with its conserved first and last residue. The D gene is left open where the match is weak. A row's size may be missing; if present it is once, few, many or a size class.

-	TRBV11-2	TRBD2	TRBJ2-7	TGTGCCAGCAGCAGGGGACTAGCGGGTTCCTACGAGCAGTACTTC	CASSRGLAGSYEQYF
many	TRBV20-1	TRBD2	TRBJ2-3	TGCAGTGCTGTGGGTAGCGGGGGGAACACAGATACGCAGTATTTT	CSAVGSGGNTDTQYF
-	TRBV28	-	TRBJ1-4	TGTGCCATTCCGGGGGGAACTAATGAAAAACTGTTTTTT	CAIPGGTNEKLFF
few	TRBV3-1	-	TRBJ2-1	TGTGCCAGCAGCCAGGACCTAGCCTACAATGAGCAGTTCTTC	CASSQDLAYNEQFF
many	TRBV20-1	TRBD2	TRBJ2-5	TGCAGTGCTAGAGAATCTAGCGGGAGAGGGTACTTC	CSARESSGRGYF
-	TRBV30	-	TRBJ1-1	TGTGCCTGGAGTGTACGGGCAGGGACAAACACTGAAGCTTTCTTT	CAWSVRAGTNTEAFF
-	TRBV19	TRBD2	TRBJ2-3	TGTGCCAGTAGGTCTTTCTTAGCGGGAGAAGATACGCAGTATTTT	CASRSFLAGEDTQYF
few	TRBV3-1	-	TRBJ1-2	TGTGCCAGCAGCCAAAATGACCCCGGAGGTTATGGCTACACCTTC	CASSQNDPGGYGYTF
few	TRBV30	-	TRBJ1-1	TGTGCCTGGAGCGTCCGGAACACTGAAGCTTTCTTT	CAWSVRNTEAFF
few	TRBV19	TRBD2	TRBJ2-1	TGTGCCAGTAGCCCGACTAGCGGGAGCTCCTACAATGAGCAGTTCTTC	CASSPTSGSSYNEQFF
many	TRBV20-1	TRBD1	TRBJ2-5	TGCAGTGCTTTCCGACAGGGCCGCGGGTGGGAGACCCAGTACTTC	CSAFRQGRGWETQYF
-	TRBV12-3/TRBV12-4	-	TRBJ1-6	TGTGCCAGCCGGTTAAGGGGGTTTGCTAATTCACCCCTCCACTTT	CASRLRGFANSPLHF
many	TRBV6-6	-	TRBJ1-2	TGTGCCAGCAGTTACCGGCAGGGCCTGGCGAGGGGCTACACCTTC	CASSYRQGLARGYTF
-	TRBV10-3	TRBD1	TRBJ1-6	TGTGCCATCAGCCGGGACAGGGAATTAGGTTCACCCCTCCACTTT	CAISRDRELGSPLHF
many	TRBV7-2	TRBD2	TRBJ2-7	TGTGCCAGCAGCTTAGCGACTAGCGTCTCCTACGAGCAGTACTTC	CASSLATSVSYEQYF
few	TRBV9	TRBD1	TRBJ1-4	TGTGCCAGCAGCGGGGGACAGATCTCAACTAATGAAAAACTGTTTTTT	CASSGGQISTNEKLFF
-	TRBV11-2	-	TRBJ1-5	TGTGCCAGCAGTTCACAGCAAAATCAGCCCCAGCATTTT	CASSSQQNQPQHF
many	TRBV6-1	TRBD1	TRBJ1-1	TGTGCCAGCAGGACAGGGAGAGGGAACACTGAAGCTTTCTTT	CASRTGRGNTEAFF
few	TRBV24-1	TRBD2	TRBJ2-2	TGTGCCACCAAATTTGGCGGGAGAACCGGGGAGCTGTTTTTT	CATKFGGRTGELFF
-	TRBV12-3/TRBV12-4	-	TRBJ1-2	TGTGCCAGCAGCCAGGGTAACTATGGCTACACCTTC	CASSQGNYGYTF
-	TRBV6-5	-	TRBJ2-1	TGTGCCATCAGCGCTTCGGCAGCCGAGAGGTACAATGAGCAGTTCTTC	CAISASAAERYNEQFF